The entry below gives a single T cell receptor beta chain sequence along with its context. Its specificity is not known. This specimen belongs to a study of OX40 agonist ivuxolimab in advanced cancers. Overall study: Partial responses, seen in three patients, involved one hepatocellular carcinoma and two cutaneous melanomas.

V lost 2 bases to trimming and J lost 2 bases, with 9 bases between them. The germline CDR1 and CDR2 sequences are SGHRS and YFSETQ. This CDR3 region has 14 residues. Study findings and constraints: Also showing low normalized T-cell clonal expansion were some of the nonresponders.

Some clones are missing from TCRdb's copy, which holds only in-frame ones; the method was immunoSEQ multiplex PCR. The table includes about 58,000 clones, 86% detected once. Specimen: CD4+ or CD8+ T cells sorted from blood, collected in a trial of the OX40 agonist ivuxolimab. The clonotype originates from an adult with an advanced solid tumor such as melanoma, head and neck, liver or kidney cancer. The chain recombines TRBV5-1 with TRBJ2-3; maybe TRBD2 (6 bases). The CDR3 here is CASSFGLNTDTQYF. CDR3 DNA: TGCGCCAGCAGCTTTGGACTAAACACAGATACGCAGTATTTT. Supplemented by reference TRBV5-1 and TRBJ2-3, the full variable domain reads KAGVTQTPRYLIKTRGQQVTLSCSPISGHRSVSWYQQTPGQGLQFLFEYFSETQRNKGNFPGRFSGRQFSNSRSEMNVSTLELGDSALYLCASSFGLNTDTQYFGPGTRLTVL.